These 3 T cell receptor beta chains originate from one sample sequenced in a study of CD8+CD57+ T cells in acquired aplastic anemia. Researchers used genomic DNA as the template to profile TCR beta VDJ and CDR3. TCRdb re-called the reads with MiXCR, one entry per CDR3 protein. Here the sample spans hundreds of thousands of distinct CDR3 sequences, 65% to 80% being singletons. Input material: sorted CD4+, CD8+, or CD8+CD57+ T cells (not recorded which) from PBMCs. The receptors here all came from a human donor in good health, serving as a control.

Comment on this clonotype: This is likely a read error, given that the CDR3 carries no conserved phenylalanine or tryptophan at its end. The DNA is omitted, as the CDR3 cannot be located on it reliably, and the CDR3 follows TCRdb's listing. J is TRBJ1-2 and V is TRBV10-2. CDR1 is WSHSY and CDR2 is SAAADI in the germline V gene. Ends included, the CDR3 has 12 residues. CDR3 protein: CASSLWRAGYTH.

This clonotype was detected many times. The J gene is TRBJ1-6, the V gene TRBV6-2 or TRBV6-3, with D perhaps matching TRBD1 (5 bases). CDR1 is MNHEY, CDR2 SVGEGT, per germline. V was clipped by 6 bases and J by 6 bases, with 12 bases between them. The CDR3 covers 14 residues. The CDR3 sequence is CASSQGIFNSPLHF. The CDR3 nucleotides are TGTGCCAGCAGCCAGGGTATTTTTAATTCACCCCTCCACTTT.

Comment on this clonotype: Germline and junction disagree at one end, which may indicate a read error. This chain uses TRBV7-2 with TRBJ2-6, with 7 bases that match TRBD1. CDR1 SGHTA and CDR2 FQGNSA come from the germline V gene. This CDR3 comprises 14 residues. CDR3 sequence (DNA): TGTGCCAGCAGCAGGGGGCTCGGGGACAACGTCCTGACTTTC. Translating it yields CASSRGLGDNVLTF. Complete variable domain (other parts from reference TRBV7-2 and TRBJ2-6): GAGVSQSPSNKVTEKGKDVELRCDPISGHTALYWYRQSLGQGLEFLIYFQGNSAPDKSGLPSDRFSAERTGGSVSTLTIQRTQQEDSAVYLCASSRGLGDNVLTFGAGSRLTVL.